This T cell receptor (beta chain) was sequenced during a study of blood T cell repertoires in COVID-19. Study in general: There were acute and convalescent COVID-19 samples, and they came from the United States, Italy and Spain.

V dropped 7 bases and J dropped 2; count of bases not matched to a gene: 6. This CDR3 region has 14 residues. From germline, CDR1 is SGHRS and CDR2 YFSETQ. Study processing details: The authors estimated nucleated cell counts from reference gene primer amplification. The method was immunoSEQ multiplex PCR; TCRdb's version includes in-frame clones alone and lacks a portion of them. D and trimming come from the DNA, and the V and J calls and clone size come from that table. Among about 73,000 clones, about four fifths were seen once, and the ten largest hold over 25%. The rearrangement links TRBV5-1 to TRBJ2-7; 10 bases align to TRBD2. Sequenced material: peripheral blood. The clonotype was recovered from a human donor in a cohort sampled during active COVID-19. In DNA, the CDR3 is TGCGCCAGCGGCGCCGGGACTAGCGCCTACGAGCAGTACTTC. This translates into CASGAGTSAYEQYF.